The present T cell receptor (beta chain) was sequenced within a study of cytomegalovirus exposure and HLA in healthy donors. PCR amplification relied on 60 Vbeta primers (plus 13 Jbeta primers). The repertoire was sequenced with immunoSEQ multiplex PCR; TCRdb's copy has only in-frame clones and lacks some. The data contain 110,000 or so clones, about 8.6% of them singletons. This CDR3 has 13 residues. Germline CDR1 KGHSH, CDR2 LQKENI. Unmatched junction bases numbered 3, after V lost 8 bases and J lost 4 bases. Material: PBMCs. The rearrangement uses TRBV18 and TRBJ2-3, with 10 bases lining up with TRBD1. The receptor was derived from a woman between 35 and 50 years old in good health and CMV-seropositive. The CDR3 nucleotides are TGTGCCAGCACCGGACAGGGGGCAGATACGCAGTATTTT. Translating it yields CASTGQGADTQYF.